This entry describes one TCR beta chain. The target antigen is unknown. Blood collection times were about day -28 and days 30, 100, 180 posttransplant. Clones were sequenced by immunoSEQ multiplex PCR, and TCRdb holds only the in-frame ones, with some missing. The sample shows 9,000 or so clones, almost 80% of them seen only once. The record originates from a study of T cell clonotyping in hematopoietic cell transplantation. General study results and limits: After transplant, recipient diversity fell while pathologically expanded clonotypes grew through day 180. At the given depth, recipient repertoires were over 95% de novo clonotypes.

Germline CDR1 MNHEY, CDR2 SVGAGI. V shed 5 bases, J shed 8 bases, and the junction held 6 bases outside the gene matches. CDR3 length: 12 amino acids. The chain has TRBV6-5 and TRBJ2-7; the match to TRBD1 covers 7 bases. This specimen consisted of peripheral blood mononuclear cells, obtained 180 days after allogeneic stem cell transplant. This TCR came from a female patient aged 50-60 years who had an allogeneic stem cell transplant from a related donor, so the T cells may come from the graft donor. Some clones in this sample may be carry-over from other donors' samples. The CDR3 sequence: CASSPDRSKQYF. In nucleotides, the CDR3 is TGTGCCAGCAGTCCGGACAGGTCGAAGCAGTACTTC.